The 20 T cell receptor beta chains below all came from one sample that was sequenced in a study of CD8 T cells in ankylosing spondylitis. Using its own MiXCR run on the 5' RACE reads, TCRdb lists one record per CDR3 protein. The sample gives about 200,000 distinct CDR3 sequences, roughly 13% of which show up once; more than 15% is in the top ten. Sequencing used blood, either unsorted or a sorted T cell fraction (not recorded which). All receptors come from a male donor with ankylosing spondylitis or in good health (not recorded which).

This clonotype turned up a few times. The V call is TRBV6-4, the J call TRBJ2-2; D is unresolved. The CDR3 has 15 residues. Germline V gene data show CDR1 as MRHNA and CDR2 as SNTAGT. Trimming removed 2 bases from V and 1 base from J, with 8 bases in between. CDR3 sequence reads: CASSDVPGNTGELFF. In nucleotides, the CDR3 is TGTGCCAGCAGTGACGTCCCAGGGAACACCGGGGAGCTGTTTTTT.

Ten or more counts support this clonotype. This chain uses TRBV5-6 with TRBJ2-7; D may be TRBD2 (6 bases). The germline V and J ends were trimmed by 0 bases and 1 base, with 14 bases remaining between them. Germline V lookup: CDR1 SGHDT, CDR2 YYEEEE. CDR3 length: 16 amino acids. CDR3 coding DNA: TGTGCCAGCAGCTTGGGTACGGGACTCGCTTCCTACGAGCAGTACTTC. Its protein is CASSLGTGLASYEQYF.

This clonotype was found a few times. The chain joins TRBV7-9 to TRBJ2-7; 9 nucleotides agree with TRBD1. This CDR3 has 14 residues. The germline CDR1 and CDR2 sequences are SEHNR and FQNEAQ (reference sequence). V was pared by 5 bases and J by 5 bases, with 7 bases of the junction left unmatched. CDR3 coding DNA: TGTGCCAGCAGCGGCTGGACAGGGGAGGACGAGCAGTACTTC. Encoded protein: CASSGWTGEDEQYF.

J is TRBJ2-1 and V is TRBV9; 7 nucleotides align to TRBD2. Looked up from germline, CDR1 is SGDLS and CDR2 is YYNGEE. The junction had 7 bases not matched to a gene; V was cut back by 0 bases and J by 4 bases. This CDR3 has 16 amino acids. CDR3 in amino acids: CASSVGGGRVYNEQFF. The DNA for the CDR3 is TGTGCCAGCAGCGTAGGTGGCGGGAGAGTTTACAATGAGCAGTTCTTC.

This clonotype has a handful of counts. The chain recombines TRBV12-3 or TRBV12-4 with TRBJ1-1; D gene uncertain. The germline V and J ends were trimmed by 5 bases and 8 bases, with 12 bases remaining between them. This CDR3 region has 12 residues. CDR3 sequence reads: CASSHPTDEAFF. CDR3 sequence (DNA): TGTGCCAGCAGTCACCCCACGGACGAAGCTTTCTTT.

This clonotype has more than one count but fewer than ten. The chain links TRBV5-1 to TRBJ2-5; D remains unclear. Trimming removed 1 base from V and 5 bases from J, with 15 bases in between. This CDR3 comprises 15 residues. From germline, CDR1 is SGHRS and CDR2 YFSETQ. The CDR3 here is CASSLSDPGYETQYF. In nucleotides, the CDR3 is TGCGCCAGCAGCTTGAGCGACCCCGGTTACGAGACCCAGTACTTC.

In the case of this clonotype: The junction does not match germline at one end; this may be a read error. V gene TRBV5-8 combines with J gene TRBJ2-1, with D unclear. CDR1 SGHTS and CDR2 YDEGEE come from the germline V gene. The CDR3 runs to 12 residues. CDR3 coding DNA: TGTGTCAGCAGCCCCCCTCTGAATGAGCAGTTCTTC. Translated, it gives CVSSPPLNEQFF.

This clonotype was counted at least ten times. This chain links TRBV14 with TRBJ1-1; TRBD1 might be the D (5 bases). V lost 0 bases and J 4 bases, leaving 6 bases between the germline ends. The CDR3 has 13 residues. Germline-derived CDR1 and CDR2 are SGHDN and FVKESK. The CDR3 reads CASSQDRGTEAFF. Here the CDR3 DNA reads TGTGCCAGCAGCCAAGATAGGGGCACTGAAGCTTTCTTT.

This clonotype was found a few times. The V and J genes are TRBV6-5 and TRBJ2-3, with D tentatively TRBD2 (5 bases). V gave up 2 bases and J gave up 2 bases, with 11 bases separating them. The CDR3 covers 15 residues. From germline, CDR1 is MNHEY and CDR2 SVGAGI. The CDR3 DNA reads TGTGCCAGCAGTTACAGGGAGAGGGCCACAGATACGCAGTATTTT. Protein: CASSYRERATDTQYF.

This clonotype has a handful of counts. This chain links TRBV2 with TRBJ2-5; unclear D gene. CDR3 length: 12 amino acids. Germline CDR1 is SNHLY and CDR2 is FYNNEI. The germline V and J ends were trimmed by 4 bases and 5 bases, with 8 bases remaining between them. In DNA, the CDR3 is TGTGCCAGCAGTGGCGTCCATGAGACCCAGTACTTC. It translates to CASSGVHETQYF. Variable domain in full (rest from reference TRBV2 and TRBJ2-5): EPEVTQTPSHQVTQMGQEVILRCVPISNHLYFYWYRQILGQKVEFLVSFYNNEISEKSEIFDDQFSVERPDGSNFTLKIRSTKLEDSAMYFCASSGVHETQYFGPGTRLLVL.

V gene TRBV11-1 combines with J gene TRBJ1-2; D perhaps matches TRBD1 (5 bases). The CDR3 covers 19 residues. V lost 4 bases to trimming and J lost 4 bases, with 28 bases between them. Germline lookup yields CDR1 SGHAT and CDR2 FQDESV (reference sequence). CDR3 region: CASSSGPGRERWGSYGYTF. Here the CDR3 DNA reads TGTGCCAGCAGCTCAGGCCCGGGCAGGGAAAGATGGGGCAGCTATGGCTACACCTTC.

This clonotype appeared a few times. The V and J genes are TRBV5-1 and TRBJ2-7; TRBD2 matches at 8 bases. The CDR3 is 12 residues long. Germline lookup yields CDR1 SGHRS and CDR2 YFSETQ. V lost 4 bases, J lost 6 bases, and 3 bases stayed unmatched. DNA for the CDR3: TGCGCCAGCAGCCCGGGGGGGCCCGAGCAGTACTTC. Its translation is CASSPGGPEQYF.

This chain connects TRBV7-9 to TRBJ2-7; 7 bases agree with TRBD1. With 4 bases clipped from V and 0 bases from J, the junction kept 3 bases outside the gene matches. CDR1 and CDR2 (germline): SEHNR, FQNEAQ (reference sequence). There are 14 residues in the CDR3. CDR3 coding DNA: TGTGCCAGCAGCTCTACAGGGGTCTCCTACGAGCAGTACTTC. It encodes CASSSTGVSYEQYF.

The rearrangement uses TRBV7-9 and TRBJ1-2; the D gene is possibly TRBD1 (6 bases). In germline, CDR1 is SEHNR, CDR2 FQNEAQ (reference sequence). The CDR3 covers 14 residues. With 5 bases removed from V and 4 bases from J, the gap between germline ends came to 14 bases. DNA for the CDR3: TGTGCCAGCAGCCTAGACAGGAAAAGCTATGGCTACACCTTC. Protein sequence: CASSLDRKSYGYTF. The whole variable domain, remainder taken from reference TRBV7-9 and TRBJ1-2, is DTGVSQNPRHKITKRGQNVTFRCDPISEHNRLYWYRQTLGQGPEFLTYFQNEAQLEKSRLLSDRFSAERPKGSFSTLEIQRTEQGDSAMYLCASSLDRKSYGYTFGSGTRLTVV.

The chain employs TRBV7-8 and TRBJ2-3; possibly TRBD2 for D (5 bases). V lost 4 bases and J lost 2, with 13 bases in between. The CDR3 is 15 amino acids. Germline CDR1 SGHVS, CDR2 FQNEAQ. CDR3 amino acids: CASSSREGLTDTQYF. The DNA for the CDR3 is TGTGCCAGCAGCTCCCGGGAAGGGCTCACAGATACGCAGTATTTT.

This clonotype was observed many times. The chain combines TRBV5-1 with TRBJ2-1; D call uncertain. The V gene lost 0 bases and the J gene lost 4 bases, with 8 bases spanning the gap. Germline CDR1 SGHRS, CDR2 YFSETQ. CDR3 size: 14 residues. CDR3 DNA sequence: TGCGCCAGCAGCTTGGCCGGCCCATACAATGAGCAGTTCTTC. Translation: CASSLAGPYNEQFF.

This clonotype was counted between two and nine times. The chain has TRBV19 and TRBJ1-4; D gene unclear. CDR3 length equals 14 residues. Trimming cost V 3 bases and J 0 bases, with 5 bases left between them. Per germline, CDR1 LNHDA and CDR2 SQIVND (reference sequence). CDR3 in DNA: TGTGCCAGTAGTATTGGCACAACTAATGAAAAACTGTTTTTT. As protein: CASSIGTTNEKLFF.

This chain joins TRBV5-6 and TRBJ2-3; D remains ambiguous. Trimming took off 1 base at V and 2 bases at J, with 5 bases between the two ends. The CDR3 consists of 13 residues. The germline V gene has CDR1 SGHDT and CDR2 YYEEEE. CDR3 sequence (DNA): TGTGCCAGCAGCTTGACAGACACAGATACGCAGTATTTT. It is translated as CASSLTDTDTQYF.

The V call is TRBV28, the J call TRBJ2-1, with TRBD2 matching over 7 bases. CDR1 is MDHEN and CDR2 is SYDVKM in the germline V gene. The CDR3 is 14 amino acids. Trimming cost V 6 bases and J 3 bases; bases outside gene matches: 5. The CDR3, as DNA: TGTGCCAGCAGGTGGCTAGCGGACTACAATGAGCAGTTCTTC. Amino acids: CASRWLADYNEQFF.

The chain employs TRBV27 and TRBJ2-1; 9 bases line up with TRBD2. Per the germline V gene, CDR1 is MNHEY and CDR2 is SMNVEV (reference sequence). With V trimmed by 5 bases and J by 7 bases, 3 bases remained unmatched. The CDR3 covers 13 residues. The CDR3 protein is CASSISGRNEQFF. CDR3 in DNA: TGTGCCAGCAGTATAAGCGGGAGGAATGAGCAGTTCTTC.